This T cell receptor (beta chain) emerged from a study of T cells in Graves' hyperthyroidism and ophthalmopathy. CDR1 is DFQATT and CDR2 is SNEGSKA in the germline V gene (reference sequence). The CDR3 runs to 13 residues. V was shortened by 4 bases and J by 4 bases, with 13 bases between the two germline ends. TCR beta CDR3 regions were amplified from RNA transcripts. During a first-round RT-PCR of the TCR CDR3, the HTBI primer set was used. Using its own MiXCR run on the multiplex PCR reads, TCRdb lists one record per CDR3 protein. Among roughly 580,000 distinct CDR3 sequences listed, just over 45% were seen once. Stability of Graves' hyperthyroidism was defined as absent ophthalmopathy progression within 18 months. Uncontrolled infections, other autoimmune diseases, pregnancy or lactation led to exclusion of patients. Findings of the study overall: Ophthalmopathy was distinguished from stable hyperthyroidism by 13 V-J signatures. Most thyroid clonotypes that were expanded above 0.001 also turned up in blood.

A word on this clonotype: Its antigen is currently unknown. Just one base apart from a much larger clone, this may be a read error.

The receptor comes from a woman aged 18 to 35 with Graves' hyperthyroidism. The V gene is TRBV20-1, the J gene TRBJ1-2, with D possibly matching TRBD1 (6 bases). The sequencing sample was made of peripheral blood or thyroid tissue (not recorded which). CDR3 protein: CSANPGHSYGYTF. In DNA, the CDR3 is TGCAGTGCTAATCCGGGACACAGCTATGGCTACACCTTC.